These 27 T cell receptor beta chains were all obtained from the same sample, sequenced in a study of blood T cell repertoires in COVID-19. Profiling relied on immunoSEQ multiplex PCR, and the TCRdb table lists in-frame clones only, not all of them. The repertoire has fewer than 250,000 clones, 80% to 90% of them found once; the top ten carry around a tenth. Input material: peripheral blood. These receptors were obtained from a man aged 50 to 60 with COVID-19, enrolled during active disease.

The chain combines TRBV14 with TRBJ2-1; 8 nucleotides match TRBD1. Trimming cost V 4 bases and J 11 bases; bases outside gene matches: 4. CDR3 length: 12 amino acids. CDR1 is SGHDN, CDR2 FVKESK, per germline. Here the CDR3 reads CASSPLRGQQFF. In nucleotides, the CDR3 is TGTGCCAGCAGCCCCCTCAGGGGGCAGCAGTTCTTC.

V gene TRBV6-5 combines with J gene TRBJ2-6; D unresolved. Germline V lookup: CDR1 MNHEY, CDR2 SVGAGI. The CDR3 covers 14 residues. V lost 6 bases and J 0 bases, leaving 6 bases between the germline ends. The CDR3 nucleotides read TGTGCCAGCAGGGGCCGCTCTGGGGCCAACGTCCTGACTTTC. It is translated as CASRGRSGANVLTF.

CDR3: CASSSGGGTLSGANVLTF. CDR3 DNA: TGTGCCAGCAGTTCGGGGGGGGGCACCCTCTCTGGGGCCAACGTCCTGACTTTC. J is TRBJ2-6 and V is TRBV6-2 or TRBV6-3; 8 bases fit TRBD2. Per germline, CDR1 MNHEY and CDR2 SVGEGT. V was pared by 4 bases and J by 0 bases, with 8 bases of the junction left unmatched. The CDR3 covers 18 residues.

The V gene is TRBV21-1, the J gene TRBJ2-2; the D call of TRBD2 is as the table states it, not checked on the DNA. TRBV21-1 is reported as a pseudogene. This CDR3 is built from 14 residues. CDR3 region: CASSPGSNTGELFF. CDR3 DNA: TGTGCCAGCAGTCCCGGGTCGAACACCGGGGAGCTGTTTTTT.

The chain is built from TRBV6-5 and TRBJ2-7; the match to TRBD2 covers 10 bases. This CDR3 has 14 amino acids. The junction had 7 bases not matched to a gene; V was cut back by 5 bases and J by 6 bases. Germline V gives CDR1 MNHEY, CDR2 SVGAGI. The DNA of the CDR3 is TGTGCCAGCAGTAGAGCGGGAGGGAATTCCGAGCAGTACTTC. Amino acid sequence: CASSRAGGNSEQYF.

V usage is TRBV19 and J usage is TRBJ2-7, with D possibly TRBD2 on 9 matching bases. CDR1 and CDR2 (germline): LNHDA, SQIVND (reference sequence). CDR3 length equals 19 residues. The DNA of the CDR3 is TGTGTCCCACAGACAGGGGAACGACGGGCTAGCGGGATCTCCTACGAGCAGTACTTC. It translates to CVPQTGERRASGISYEQYF.

This chain connects TRBV7-2 to TRBJ2-7; D possibly corresponds to TRBD1 (7 bases). The germline CDR1 and CDR2 sequences are SGHTA and FQGNSA. Trimming removed 1 base at V and 1 base at J, with 14 bases between. CDR3 length: 16 residues. CDR3 protein: CASSLVGQGGSYEQYF. Here the CDR3 DNA reads TGTGCCAGCAGCTTAGTCGGGCAGGGGGGATCCTACGAGCAGTACTTC.

The CDR3 is CASSLSGGGFQPQHF. In nucleotides, the CDR3 is TGTGCCAGCAGCCTTTCGGGAGGGGGGTTTCAGCCCCAGCATTTT. V gene TRBV5-5 combines with J gene TRBJ1-5, with D possibly being TRBD1 (6 bases). Per the germline V gene, CDR1 is SGHKS and CDR2 is YYEKEE (reference sequence). CDR3 length: 15 amino acids. V was trimmed by 4 bases and J by 6 bases, leaving 17 bases between them.

The chain uses TRBV6-5 and TRBJ1-2; 7 bases are shared with TRBD1. This CDR3 has 15 residues. J lost 8 bases, V lost 8 bases, and 17 bases had no gene match. Germline CDR1 reads MNHEY; CDR2 reads SVGAGI. CDR3 DNA sequence: TGTGCCAGCTCCAAGCTTTGGGACAGCGCGAAGGGCTACACCTTC. Protein sequence: CASSKLWDSAKGYTF.

The genes are TRBV19 and TRBJ1-1; tentative D call: TRBD1 (5 bases). Germline V gene data show CDR1 as LNHDA and CDR2 as SQIVND (reference sequence). The CDR3 length is 14 residues. Deletions cut 0 bases from V and 3 bases from J, with 8 bases between. The CDR3: CASSIDRADTEAFF. Here the CDR3 DNA reads TGTGCCAGTAGTATAGACAGGGCGGACACTGAAGCTTTCTTT.

J is TRBJ2-2 and V is TRBV4-1, with 13 bases lining up with TRBD2. CDR3 length: 18 residues. Germline CDR1 reads MGHRA; CDR2 reads YSYEKL. Trimming cost V 3 bases and J 6 bases; bases outside gene matches: 10. The CDR3 reads CASSQILLAGGRAGELFF. The CDR3 nucleotides are TGCGCCAGCAGCCAGATCCTACTAGCGGGAGGGAGGGCCGGGGAGCTGTTTTTT.

The chain is built from TRBV28 and TRBJ2-3; D may be TRBD2 (5 bases). V lost 5 bases, J lost 4 bases, and 22 bases lay in between. This CDR3 is built from 17 residues. Looked up from germline, CDR1 is MDHEN and CDR2 is SYDVKM. CDR3 protein: CASSIKQLGLGADTQYF. As DNA, the CDR3 is TGTGCCAGCAGTATCAAACAACTAGGGCTTGGGGCAGATACGCAGTATTTT. Full variable domain (outside the CDR3, taken from reference TRBV28 and TRBJ2-3): DVKVTQSSRYLVKRTGEKVFLECVQDMDHENMFWYRQDPGLGLRLIYFSYDVKMKEKGDIPEGYSVSREKKERFSLILESASTNQTSMYLCASSIKQLGLGADTQYFGPGTRLTVL.

In its sample, this clone was seen a few times. The genes are TRBV28 and TRBJ2-7; 7 nucleotides line up with TRBD2. The V gene end was trimmed by 2 bases and the J gene end by 5 bases; junction bases not matched to a gene: 15. The germline CDR1 and CDR2 sequences are MDHEN and SYDVKM. The CDR3 has 17 residues. This CDR3 is CASSLVQRGDPHNEQYF. CDR3 nucleotides: TGTGCCAGCAGTTTAGTTCAGCGGGGTGACCCTCATAACGAGCAGTACTTC.

This rearrangement joins TRBV14 to TRBJ2-7, with D hard to call. This CDR3 spans 13 amino acids. Germline-derived CDR1 and CDR2 are SGHDN and FVKESK. With 7 bases removed from V and 6 bases from J, the gap between germline ends came to 16 bases. The CDR3, as DNA: TGTGCCAGCAAGGAAATTACTAACTCCGAGCAGTACTTC. Translating it yields CASKEITNSEQYF.

In DNA, the CDR3 is TGTGCCAGCAGAGAGCGGGAGGGACAGGAGACCCAGTACTTC. It is translated as CASREREGQETQYF. The chain carries TRBV2 and TRBJ2-5, with 10 bases matching TRBD2. This CDR3 region has 14 residues. V lost 6 bases and J lost 5; bases outside the gene matches: 6. Germline V gene sequence: CDR1 SNHLY, CDR2 FYNNEI.

In its sample, this clone was seen once. The V and J genes are TRBV2 and TRBJ2-2, with a tentative D call TRBD2 (5 bases). The germline CDR1 and CDR2 sequences are SNHLY and FYNNEI. The length of the CDR3 is 12 residues. V was trimmed by 8 bases and J by 2 bases, leaving 6 bases between them. Written as DNA, the CDR3 is TGTGCCAGCCGGGATAACACCGGGGAGCTGTTTTTT. This gives the protein CASRDNTGELFF. The full variable domain, its missing parts supplied by reference TRBV2 and TRBJ2-2, is EPEVTQTPSHQVTQMGQEVILRCVPISNHLYFYWYRQILGQKVEFLVSFYNNEISEKSEIFDDQFSVERPDGSNFTLKIRSTKLEDSAMYFCASRDNTGELFFGEGSRLTVL.

The V call is TRBV4-1, the J call TRBJ2-5, with 7 bases aligning to TRBD1. This CDR3 has 15 amino acids. Germline values: CDR1 MGHRA, CDR2 YSYEKL. Losses at the gene ends were 0 bases for V and 7 bases for J; bases not matched to a gene: 8. The CDR3 loop is CASSQEAEQGRTQYF. For the CDR3, the DNA is TGCGCCAGCAGCCAAGAAGCGGAACAGGGGCGGACCCAGTACTTC.

The rearrangement uses TRBV27 and TRBJ1-1; TRBD1 matches 10 bases. The ends lost 0 bases at V and 2 bases at J; junction bases unmatched: 3. CDR1 and CDR2 from the germline V gene are MNHEY and SMNVEV (reference sequence). CDR3 length: 16 amino acids. In nucleotides, the CDR3 is TGTGCCAGCAGTTTATCGGGGACAGGGGTTAACACTGAAGCTTTCTTT. Amino acid sequence: CASSLSGTGVNTEAFF.

The V gene is TRBV5-1, the J gene TRBJ2-5; 13 bases align to TRBD2. Germline assignment: CDR1 SGHRS and CDR2 YFSETQ. This CDR3 has 16 residues. V lost 4 bases and J lost 6; bases outside the gene matches: 9. CDR3 protein: CASSVEGLAGWKTQYF. CDR3 DNA: TGCGCCAGCAGCGTAGAGGGACTAGCGGGGTGGAAGACCCAGTACTTC.

This clone came up once. This CDR3 is CASSTLRGANEKLFF. The DNA of the CDR3 is TGTGCCAGCAGCACCCTCAGGGGTGCGAATGAAAAACTGTTTTTT. The V call is TRBV9, the J call TRBJ1-4; TRBD1 might be the D (6 bases). V was cut by 4 bases and J by 5 bases, with 15 bases left in between. This CDR3 spans 15 amino acids. Germline CDR1 reads SGDLS; CDR2 reads YYNGEE.

The J gene is TRBJ2-2, the V gene TRBV15; TRBD2 matches at 9 bases. The germline CDR1 and CDR2 sequences are LNHNV and YYDKDF (reference sequence). V was clipped by 5 bases and J by 4 bases; unmatched bases: 8. The CDR3 spans 16 residues. The CDR3 region has the DNA TGTGCCACCAGCGGAATAGCGGGAGTTTTCACCGGGGAGCTGTTTTTT. It specifies CATSGIAGVFTGELFF. Complete variable domain (other parts from reference TRBV15 and TRBJ2-2): DAMVIQNPRYQVTQFGKPVTLSCSQTLNHNVMYWYQQKSSQAPKLLFHYYDKDFNNEADTPDNFQSRRPNTSFCFLDIRSPGLGDTAMYLCATSGIAGVFTGELFFGEGSRLTVL.

This clone was seen a single time. The chain has TRBV28 and TRBJ2-5; D perhaps matches TRBD2 (6 bases). Trimming took 4 bases from V and 3 from J, leaving 12 bases between them. From germline, CDR1 is MDHEN and CDR2 SYDVKM. This CDR3 has 14 residues. The DNA of the CDR3 is TGTGCCAGCAGTTGGAGGGGTGGGGAAGAGACCCAGTACTTC. Encoded protein: CASSWRGGEETQYF.

The chain combines TRBV27 with TRBJ1-2; weak D call: TRBD1 (5 bases). The CDR3 extends over 12 amino acids. V lost 10 bases and J 7 bases, leaving 16 bases between the germline ends. Germline V gives CDR1 MNHEY, CDR2 SMNVEV (reference sequence). This CDR3 is CATGVSTGGYTF. The CDR3 coding sequence is TGTGCCACGGGGGTCTCGACGGGTGGCTACACCTTC.

The chain employs TRBV7-3 and TRBJ2-5; 10 bases match TRBD2. Germline CDR1 and CDR2: SGHTA and FQGTGA. The CDR3 runs 15 residues. The V segment lost 6 bases and the J segment 5 bases; nucleotides outside the gene matches: 9. The CDR3 is CASRASGSAWETQYF. CDR3 DNA: TGTGCCAGCAGGGCTAGCGGGAGTGCATGGGAGACCCAGTACTTC.

The chain is built from TRBV5-1 and TRBJ1-3, with D uncertain. The CDR3 is made up of 15 amino acids. Germline CDR1 and CDR2: SGHRS and YFSETQ. Trimming left V 4 bases short and J 1 base short, with 12 bases between. The CDR3 DNA sequence: TGCGCCAGCAGCAATGCAGGTTTTTCTGGAAACACCATATATTTT. Its translation: CASSNAGFSGNTIYF.

This sequence joins TRBV7-8 and TRBJ1-4, with unresolved D. Germline CDR1 is SGHVS and CDR2 is FQNEAQ. The CDR3 has 17 residues. Between the trimmed V and J ends, which lost 5 bases and 0 bases, there was a span of 16 bases. The CDR3: CASSPPEGDSTNEKLFF. Here the CDR3 DNA reads TGTGCCAGCAGCCCCCCTGAGGGAGATTCAACTAATGAAAAACTGTTTTTT.

V usage is TRBV3-1 (or the pseudogene TRBV3-2) and J usage is TRBJ2-1; 9 positions match TRBD2. Germline loops: CDR1 LGHDT, CDR2 YNNKEL (reference sequence). The CDR3 consists of 15 residues. Trimming took 0 bases from V and 7 from J; bases not matched to a gene: 4. The CDR3 protein is CASSQDFSGSNEQFF. The CDR3 DNA follows: TGTGCCAGCAGCCAAGACTTTAGCGGGAGTAATGAGCAGTTCTTC.